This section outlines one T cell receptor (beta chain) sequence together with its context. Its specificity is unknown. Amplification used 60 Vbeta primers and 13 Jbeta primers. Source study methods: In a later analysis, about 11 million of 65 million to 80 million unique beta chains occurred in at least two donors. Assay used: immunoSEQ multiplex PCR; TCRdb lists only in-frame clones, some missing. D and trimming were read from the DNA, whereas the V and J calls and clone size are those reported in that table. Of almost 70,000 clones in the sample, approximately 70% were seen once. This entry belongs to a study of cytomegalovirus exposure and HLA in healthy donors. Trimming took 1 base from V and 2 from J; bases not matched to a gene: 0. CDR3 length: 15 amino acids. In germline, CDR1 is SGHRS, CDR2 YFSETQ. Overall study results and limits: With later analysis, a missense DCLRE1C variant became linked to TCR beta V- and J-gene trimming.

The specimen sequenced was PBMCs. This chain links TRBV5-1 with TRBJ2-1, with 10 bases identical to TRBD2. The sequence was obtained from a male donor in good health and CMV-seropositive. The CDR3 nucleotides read TGCGCCAGCAGCTTGACTAGCGGGACCTACAATGAGCAGTTCTTC. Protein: CASSLTSGTYNEQFF. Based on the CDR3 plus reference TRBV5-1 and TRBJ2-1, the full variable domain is KAGVTQTPRYLIKTRGQQVTLSCSPISGHRSVSWYQQTPGQGLQFLFEYFSETQRNKGNFPGRFSGRQFSNSRSEMNVSTLELGDSALYLCASSLTSGTYNEQFFGPGTRLTVL.